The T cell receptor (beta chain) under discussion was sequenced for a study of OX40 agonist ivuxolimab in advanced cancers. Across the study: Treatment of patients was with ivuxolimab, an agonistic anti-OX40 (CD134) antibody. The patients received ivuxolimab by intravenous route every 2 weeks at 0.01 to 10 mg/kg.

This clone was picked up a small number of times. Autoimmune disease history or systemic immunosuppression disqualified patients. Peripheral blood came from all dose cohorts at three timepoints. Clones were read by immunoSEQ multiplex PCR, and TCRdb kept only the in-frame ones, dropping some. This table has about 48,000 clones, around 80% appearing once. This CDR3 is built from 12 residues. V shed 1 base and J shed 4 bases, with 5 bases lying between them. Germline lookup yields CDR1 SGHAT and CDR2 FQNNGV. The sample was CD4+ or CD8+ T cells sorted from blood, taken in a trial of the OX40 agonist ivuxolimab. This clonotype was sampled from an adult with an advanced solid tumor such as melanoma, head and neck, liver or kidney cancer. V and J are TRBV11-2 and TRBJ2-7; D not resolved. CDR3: CASSLGEYEQYF. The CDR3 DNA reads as TGTGCCAGCAGCTTAGGGGAATACGAGCAGTACTTC.